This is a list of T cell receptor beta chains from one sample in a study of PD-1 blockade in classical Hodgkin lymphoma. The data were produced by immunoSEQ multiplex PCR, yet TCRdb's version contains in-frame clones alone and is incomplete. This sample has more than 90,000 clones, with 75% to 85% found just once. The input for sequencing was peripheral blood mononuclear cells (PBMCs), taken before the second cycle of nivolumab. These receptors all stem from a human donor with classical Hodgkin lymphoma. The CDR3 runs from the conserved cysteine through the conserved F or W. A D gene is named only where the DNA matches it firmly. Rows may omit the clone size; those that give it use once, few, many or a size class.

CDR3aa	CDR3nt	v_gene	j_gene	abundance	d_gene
CASSAQGQETQYF	TGTGCCAGCAGTGCCCAGGGCCAAGAGACCCAGTACTTC	TRBV27	TRBJ2-5	-	-
CASSLGNEQYF	TGTGCCAGCAGCCTTGGGAACGAGCAGTACTTC	TRBV11-2	TRBJ2-7	-	-
CASSAVGYTF	TGTGCCAGCAGTGCGGTGGGCTACACCTTC	TRBV6-5	TRBJ1-2	-	-
CASSLGSPWYTF	TGTGCCAGCAGCCTAGGATCACCCTGGTACACCTTC	TRBV13	TRBJ1-2	few	-
CASSFQPEGYGYTF	TGTGCCAGCAGCTTCCAACCCGAGGGCTATGGCTACACCTTC	TRBV7-6	TRBJ1-2	-	-
CASGQGAVQPQHF	TGTGCCAGCGGGCAGGGGGCAGTTCAGCCCCAGCATTTT	TRBV6-6	TRBJ1-5	-	TRBD1
CASSVAQGSLYNEQFF	TGTGCCAGCAGCGTAGCCCAGGGTTCCCTCTACAATGAGCAGTTCTTC	TRBV9	TRBJ2-1	-	-
CASSLDGTPETQYF	TGTGCCAGCAGCTTAGACGGCACACCAGAGACCCAGTACTTC	TRBV7-6	TRBJ2-5	-	-
CASSATSEQFF	TGTGCCAGCAGTGCCACAAGCGAGCAGTTCTTC	TRBV25-1	TRBJ2-1	-	-
CASSPRTGDLPSRYTF	TGTGCCAGCAGCCCCCGGACAGGGGATCTTCCAAGCCGCTACACCTTC	TRBV7-9	TRBJ1-2	-	TRBD1
CASSAGLAEPTGYEQYF	TGCGCCAGCAGCGCGGGACTAGCGGAACCCACGGGCTACGAGCAGTACTTC	TRBV5-1	TRBJ2-7	-	TRBD2
CASRPLRGSTDTQYF	TGTGCCAGCAGACCCCTGCGGGGAAGCACAGATACGCAGTATTTT	TRBV7-9	TRBJ2-3	-	-
CASKRGRVADTQYF	TGTGCCAGCAAAAGGGGAAGGGTCGCAGATACGCAGTATTTT	TRBV27	TRBJ2-3	-	-
CASSGPFSGANVLTF	TGTGCCAGCAGCGGCCCTTTCTCTGGGGCCAACGTCCTGACTTTC	TRBV2	TRBJ2-6	-	-
CASSPLQGFTGELFF	TGTGCCAGCTCACCACTACAGGGATTCACCGGGGAGCTGTTTTTT	TRBV18	TRBJ2-2	-	-
CASSRGALEKLFF	TGTGCCAGTAGTCGGGGAGCCCTCGAAAAACTGTTTTTT	TRBV19	TRBJ1-4	-	-
CASGSEQGYGYTF	TGCGCCAGCGGTTCCGAACAGGGATATGGCTACACCTTC	TRBV5-1	TRBJ1-2	-	-
CATSRAGTYQTGPREGYTF	TGTGCCACCAGCAGAGCGGGGACATACCAGACAGGCCCCCGGGAAGGCTACACCTTC	TRBV15	TRBJ1-2	-	-
CASSLQGARRTEAFF	TGTGCCAGCAGTTTACAGGGGGCGCGTAGGACTGAAGCTTTCTTT	TRBV28	TRBJ1-1	-	TRBD1
CASSLIRGAGSSYEQYF	TGTGCCAGCAGTTTAATCCGAGGGGCCGGGAGTTCCTACGAGCAGTACTTC	TRBV28	TRBJ2-7	-	-
CASSSGQGEIRNQPQHF	TGTGCCAGCTCATCTGGACAGGGCGAAATCCGCAATCAGCCCCAGCATTTT	TRBV18	TRBJ1-5	-	TRBD1
CASSLGLARSYNEQFF	TGTGCCAGCAGCTTAGGGTTAGCGCGCTCCTACAATGAGCAGTTCTTC	TRBV7-2	TRBJ2-1	-	-
CASSLRATGNTIYF	TGTGCCAGCAGCCTCCGCGCGACTGGAAACACCATATATTTT	TRBV7-9	TRBJ1-3	-	-
CSVGQNTEAFF	TGCAGCGTTGGGCAGAACACTGAAGCTTTCTTT	TRBV29-1	TRBJ1-1	few	-
CASSSFSQGARETQYF	TGTGCCAGCAGCTCTTTCTCACAGGGGGCAAGGGAGACCCAGTACTTC	TRBV9	TRBJ2-5	few	TRBD1
CASSEGAVDQPQHF	TGTGCCAGCAGTGAAGGGGCGGTCGATCAGCCCCAGCATTTT	TRBV14	TRBJ1-5	-	-
CASSQGEGNHPQHF	TGTGCCAGCAGCCAAGGGGAGGGCAATCATCCCCAGCATTTT	TRBV4-2	TRBJ1-5	-	-
CAWSLTSGAKQYF	TGTGCCTGGAGTCTCACTAGCGGGGCCAAGCAGTACTTC	TRBV30	TRBJ2-7	few	TRBD2
CASSVGAVSEKLFF	TGTGCCAGCAGCGTAGGGGCAGTGAGTGAAAAACTGTTTTTT	TRBV9	TRBJ1-4	-	-
CASSGGTSGLTDTQYF	TGTGCCAGCAGCGGCGGGACTAGCGGCCTCACAGATACGCAGTATTTT	TRBV9	TRBJ2-3	-	TRBD2
CASSLGGMANEKLFF	TGTGCCAGCAGCTTAGGGGGTATGGCTAATGAAAAACTGTTTTTT	TRBV7-2	TRBJ1-4	-	-
CASTQGGGRTEQFF	TGCGCCAGCACCCAGGGGGGCGGGAGAACTGAGCAGTTCTTC	TRBV5-1	TRBJ2-1	-	-
CASSESGRTPGELFF	TGCGCCAGCAGTGAGAGCGGCAGGACACCCGGGGAGCTGTTTTTT	TRBV10-1	TRBJ2-2	-	-
CASRDRGRNEKLFF	TGTGCCAGTAGGGACAGGGGGCGAAATGAAAAACTGTTTTTT	TRBV19	TRBJ1-4	-	TRBD1
CASSSLAGSSTDTQYF	TGTGCCAGCAGCTCGCTAGCGGGATCTAGCACAGATACGCAGTATTTT	TRBV5-4	TRBJ2-3	-	TRBD2
CASSLMGVRTEAFF	TGTGCCAGCAGCTTGATGGGCGTGAGGACTGAAGCTTTCTTT	TRBV11-2	TRBJ1-1	-	-
CASSDKGKNYGYTF	TGCGCCAGCAGTGATAAGGGGAAAAACTATGGCTACACCTTC	TRBV10-1	TRBJ1-2	-	-
CASSSPTTGNYGYTF	TGTGCCAGCAGTTCTCCCACCACAGGGAACTATGGCTACACCTTC	TRBV27	TRBJ1-2	few	-
CASRAPGQFYGYTF	TGTGCCAGTAGAGCACCCGGACAGTTCTATGGCTACACCTTC	TRBV19	TRBJ1-2	-	-
CASSQGSSVLSGELFF	TGTGCCAGCAGCCAGGGGTCTAGCGTTCTTTCCGGGGAGCTGTTTTTT	TRBV9	TRBJ2-2	medium-sized	-
CASSLTVGGSPLHF	TGTGCCAGCAGTTTAACGGTGGGGGGGTCACCCCTCCACTTT	TRBV28	TRBJ1-6	-	-
CATSRDPAAGAYNEQFF	TGTGCCACCAGCAGGGACCCCGCAGCGGGAGCCTACAATGAGCAGTTCTTC	TRBV15	TRBJ2-1	-	TRBD2
CASSPGTSGSGREQFF	TGTGCCAGCAGCCCCGGGACTAGCGGGAGTGGGCGGGAGCAGTTCTTC	TRBV7-2	TRBJ2-1	-	TRBD2
CASSPRAGGRGTDTQYF	TGTGCCAGCAGCCCCAGGGCCGGGGGTCGGGGCACAGATACGCAGTATTTT	TRBV9	TRBJ2-3	-	-
CASSFEGWEALLRVQYF	TGTGCCAGCAGCTTCGAGGGCTGGGAAGCTCTTCTACGAGTGCAGTACTTC	TRBV7-8	TRBJ2-7	-	-
CASSRGSNYGYTF	TGCGCCAGCAGCAGAGGATCCAACTATGGCTACACCTTC	TRBV5-1	TRBJ1-2	few	-